This TCR beta chain originates from a study of blood T cells in healthy people across ages. CDR1 is DFQATT, CDR2 SNEGSKA, per germline (reference sequence). Trimming cost V 4 bases and J 7 bases; bases outside gene matches: 9. CDR3 length equals 13 residues. There are a few counts of this clonotype. Combining a sample-barcoded 5' primer with a J-beta primer mix, a second PCR ran for about 7 to 11 cycles. Each CDR3 protein is one row after TCRdb ran MiXCR on the 5' RACE reads. The table lists some 1.8 million distinct CDR3 sequences, 30% to 40% of them singletons. The J gene is TRBJ2-7, the V gene TRBV20-1; 8 nucleotides line up with TRBD1. What was sequenced was blood. The sequence was obtained from a human donor in good health. CDR3 sequence: CSAIRTGSGEQYF. As DNA, the CDR3 is TGCAGTGCTATCCGGACAGGGTCGGGGGAGCAGTACTTC.